One sample yielded the 5 T cell receptor beta chains listed below, sequenced in a study of cytotoxic CD8 clonotypes in ibrutinib-treated CLL. Sequenced by immunoSEQ multiplex PCR; TCRdb stores in-frame clones only, minus some. The table has around 50,000 clones, 45% to 60% seen once; the top ten hold about 27%. The sequencing here drew on PBMCs, taken after 24 months of ibrutinib treatment. All receptors come from a human donor with chronic lymphocytic leukemia.

This clone was seen a handful of times. The V gene is TRBV11-2, the J gene TRBJ1-1, with D uncertain. This CDR3 has 11 amino acids. Trimming took 0 bases from V and 6 from J, leaving 2 bases between them. CDR1 SGHAT and CDR2 FQNNGV come from the germline V gene. CDR3: CASSLESEAFF. CDR3 in DNA: TGTGCCAGCAGCTTAGAGTCTGAAGCTTTCTTT.

This chain links TRBV19 with TRBJ2-3; the match to TRBD2 covers 7 bases. This CDR3 is 13 amino acids long. From germline, CDR1 is LNHDA and CDR2 SQIVND (reference sequence). Losses at the gene ends were 9 bases for V and 4 bases for J; bases not matched to a gene: 7. The CDR3: CASRGGVADTQYF. In DNA, the CDR3 is TGTGCCAGCCGCGGGGGTGTTGCAGATACGCAGTATTTT.

This chain connects TRBV4-1 to TRBJ1-6; the match to TRBD1 covers 9 bases. CDR1 and CDR2 (germline): MGHRA, YSYEKL. J lost 9 bases, V lost 5 bases, and 14 bases had no gene match. The CDR3 consists of 17 residues. The CDR3 region has the DNA TGCGCCAGCAGCATCCAAATAGGGGGACAGGGCGCTTCACCCCTCCACTTT. Translated, it gives CASSIQIGGQGASPLHF.

The V call is TRBV6-1, the J call TRBJ1-1, with 7 positions matching TRBD1. This CDR3 has 14 residues. Unmatched junction bases numbered 6, after V lost 7 bases and J lost 1 base. In germline, CDR1 is MNHNS, CDR2 SASEGT. The chain's CDR3 is CASIDGQANTEAFF. DNA of the CDR3: TGTGCCAGCATCGACGGACAGGCGAACACTGAAGCTTTCTTT.

The chain is built from TRBV11-3 and TRBJ1-6, with D possibly TRBD1 on 5 matching bases. The CDR3 is made up of 14 amino acids. CDR1 and CDR2 from the germline V gene are SGHNT and YENEEA. The ends were cut back, 4 bases at V and 9 bases at J, with 13 bases in the middle. Here the CDR3 DNA reads TGTGCCAGCAGCTACGGCCCCCAGGGTTCACCCCTCCACTTT. Translating gives CASSYGPQGSPLHF.